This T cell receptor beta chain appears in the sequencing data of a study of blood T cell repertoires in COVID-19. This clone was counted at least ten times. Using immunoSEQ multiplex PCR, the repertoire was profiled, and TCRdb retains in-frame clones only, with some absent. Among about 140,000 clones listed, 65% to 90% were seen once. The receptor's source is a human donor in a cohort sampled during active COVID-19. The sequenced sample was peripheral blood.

The CDR3 region is CASQGANTEAFF. CDR3 bases: TGTGCCAGCCAGGGGGCGAACACTGAAGCTTTCTTT. The chain has TRBV9 and TRBJ1-1; 8 bases match TRBD1. V lost 7 bases and J lost 1; bases outside the gene matches: 0. Per germline, CDR1 SGDLS and CDR2 YYNGEE. The CDR3 is 12 residues long.